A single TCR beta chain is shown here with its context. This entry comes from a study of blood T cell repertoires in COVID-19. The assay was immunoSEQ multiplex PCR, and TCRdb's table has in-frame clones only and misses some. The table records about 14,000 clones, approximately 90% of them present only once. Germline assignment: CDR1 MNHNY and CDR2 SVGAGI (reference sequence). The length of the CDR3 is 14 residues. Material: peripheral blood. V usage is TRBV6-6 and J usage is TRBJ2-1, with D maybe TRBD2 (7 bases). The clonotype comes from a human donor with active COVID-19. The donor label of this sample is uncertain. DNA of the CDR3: TGTGCTACGTTAGGGGGGGTCTCCTACAATGAGCAGTTCTTC. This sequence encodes CATLGGVSYNEQFF.